Below are 32 T cell receptor beta chains sequenced from a single sample in a study of Ad26.COV2.S vaccination and SARS-CoV-2 variants. Treatment indicated: 15 to 20 received Ad26.COV2.S at low or high dose, single or two shots; roughly 5 received placebo; per-sample allocation not given. The samples were gathered on day 63 after the first injection of vaccine or placebo. Data came from immunoSEQ multiplex PCR; TCRdb stores just in-frame clones and leaves some out. Among about 480,000 clones, around 90% were seen once, and the ten largest hold around 13%. Sequencing used peripheral blood, obtained in a trial of Ad26.COV2.S vaccine versus placebo. The source of these receptors is a person between 18 and 65 years old who received the Ad26.COV2.S COVID-19 vaccine or a placebo.

The chain recombines TRBV10-3 with TRBJ2-2; no firm D call. The CDR3 consists of 13 residues. Germline CDR1 reads ENHRY; CDR2 reads SYGVKD. Trimming shortened V by 2 bases and J by 7 bases, and 8 bases separated the two germline ends. Here the CDR3 reads CAISESNVGELFF. In DNA form, the CDR3 reads TGTGCCATCAGTGAGAGTAACGTCGGGGAGCTGTTTTTT.

The V call is TRBV30, the J call TRBJ2-3, with TRBD2 matching over 8 bases. The CDR3 covers 15 residues. J lost 5 bases, V lost 2 bases, and 9 bases had no gene match. Germline V lookup: CDR1 GTSNPN, CDR2 SVGIG (reference sequence). CDR3 bases: TGTGCCTGGAGTCCTCCGGGAGCGGGAGTAGATACGCAGTATTTT. Protein product: CAWSPPGAGVDTQYF. The whole variable domain, filled in from reference TRBV30 and TRBJ2-3, reads SQTIHQWPATLVQPVGSPLSLECTVEGTSNPNLYWYRQAAGRGLQLLFYSVGIGQISSEVPQNLSASRPQDRQFILSSKKLLLSDSGFYLCAWSPPGAGVDTQYFGPGTRLTVL.

The chain links TRBV27 to TRBJ2-7, with D uncertain. The V and J ends lost 5 bases and 4 bases respectively, with 6 bases between them. The germline gives CDR1 MNHEY, CDR2 SMNVEV (reference sequence). The CDR3 consists of 11 residues. CDR3 DNA sequence: TGTGCCAGCAGTGGAAATTACGAGCAGTACTTC. Translation: CASSGNYEQYF.

The chain couples TRBV6-5 to TRBJ2-7, with 12 bases matching TRBD2. The CDR3 is 16 amino acids. With 0 bases clipped from V and 7 bases from J, the junction kept 7 bases outside the gene matches. Germline V gene sequence: CDR1 MNHEY, CDR2 SVGAGI. The CDR3: CASSYSETSGSSEQYF. Here the CDR3 DNA reads TGTGCCAGCAGTTACTCGGAGACTAGCGGGAGTAGTGAGCAGTACTTC.

The chain couples TRBV6-6 to TRBJ2-1, with D perhaps TRBD1 (6 bases). This CDR3 has 13 amino acids. Germline loops: CDR1 MNHNY, CDR2 SVGAGI (reference sequence). Trimming took off 6 bases at V and 4 bases at J, with 10 bases between the two ends. CDR3 in amino acids: CASRAGDYNEQFF. CDR3 in DNA: TGTGCCAGCAGGGCAGGGGATTACAATGAGCAGTTCTTC.

V is TRBV4-3 and J is TRBJ2-7; the match to TRBD2 covers 9 bases. The CDR3 has 15 amino acids. Germline V lookup: CDR1 LGHNA, CDR2 YSLEER. V dropped 1 base and J dropped 3; count of bases not matched to a gene: 4. The DNA for the CDR3 is TGCGCCAGCAGCCAAGGCTCTAGCGGGATCTACGAGCAGTACTTC. Residues: CASSQGSSGIYEQYF.

The chain uses TRBV3-1 (or the pseudogene TRBV3-2) and TRBJ1-5, with D unresolved. Trimming took 3 bases from V and 5 from J, leaving 14 bases between them. CDR1 and CDR2 (germline): LGHDT, YNNKEL (reference sequence). This CDR3 is 15 amino acids long. The CDR3 bases are TGTGCCAGCAGCCACCGGGCCAGCGGACATCAGCCCCAGCATTTT. It encodes CASSHRASGHQPQHF.

The chain has TRBV6-5 and TRBJ2-5; D perhaps matches TRBD2 (5 bases). The V and J ends lost 7 bases and 2 bases respectively, with 11 bases between them. The germline V gene has CDR1 MNHEY and CDR2 SVGAGI. The CDR3 consists of 13 residues. DNA for the CDR3: TGTGCCAGCATGGGCGGGCGTCAAGAGACCCAGTACTTC. This translates into CASMGGRQETQYF.

The genes are TRBV18 and TRBJ2-1, with 9 bases identical to TRBD2. The germline gives CDR1 KGHSH, CDR2 LQKENI. The CDR3 extends over 16 amino acids. The V gene end was trimmed by 1 base and the J gene end by 1 base; junction bases not matched to a gene: 2. CDR3 nucleotides: TGTGCCAGCTCACCACTAGCGGGAGTTTCCTACAATGAGCAGTTCTTC. This sequence encodes CASSPLAGVSYNEQFF. Combining the CDR3 with reference TRBV18 and TRBJ2-1 gives the whole variable domain NAGVMQNPRHLVRRRGQEARLRCSPMKGHSHVYWYRQLPEEGLKFMVYLQKENIIDESGMPKERFSAEFPKEGPSILRIQQVVRGDSAAYFCASSPLAGVSYNEQFFGPGTRLTVL.

The chain links TRBV11-3 to TRBJ2-3, with unresolved D. Germline V CDR1 and CDR2: SGHNT, YENEEA. With 1 base removed from V and 2 bases from J, the gap between germline ends came to 4 bases. CDR3 length: 13 residues. As DNA, the CDR3 is TGTGCCAGCAGCTTAGTAGTCACAGATACGCAGTATTTT. This codes for CASSLVVTDTQYF.

V usage is TRBV9 and J usage is TRBJ2-3; 10 bases are a match to TRBD2. V gave up 2 bases and J gave up 3 bases; unmatched junction bases: 9. The CDR3 loop spans 17 amino acids. Germline CDR1 and CDR2: SGDLS and YYNGEE. The CDR3 spells CASSVGGSGRQTDTQYF. CDR3 in DNA: TGTGCCAGCAGCGTGGGAGGTAGCGGGAGGCAGACAGATACGCAGTATTTT.

This chain's CDR3 is CASSYSSDLYEQYF. As DNA, the CDR3 is TGTGCCAGCAGTTACTCGAGCGATCTCTACGAGCAGTACTTC. The genes are TRBV6-2 or TRBV6-3 and TRBJ2-7; D remains unclear. This CDR3 comprises 14 residues. The V and J ends lost 0 bases and 3 bases respectively, with 9 bases between them. CDR1 is MNHEY and CDR2 is SVGEGT in the germline V gene.

The chain uses TRBV4-2 and TRBJ2-7; tentatively, D is TRBD1 (6 bases). The germline V and J ends were trimmed by 0 bases and 4 bases, with 13 bases remaining between them. CDR1 is LGHNA and CDR2 is YNFKEQ in the germline V gene. The CDR3 totals 15 residues. This chain's CDR3 is CASSQERTALYEQYF. The DNA for the CDR3 is TGTGCCAGCAGCCAAGAGCGGACAGCCCTTTACGAGCAGTACTTC.

This clone came up once. The V gene is TRBV29-1, the J gene TRBJ2-6; 7 nucleotides agree with TRBD1. The CDR3 covers 16 residues. J gave up 1 base and V 7 bases, and 10 bases lay outside the gene matches. CDR1 and CDR2 (germline): SQVTM, ANQGSEA. The CDR3 DNA reads TGCAGCGCCTGGGGACAGACCGTATCTGGGGCCAACGTCCTGACTTTC. Translated, it gives CSAWGQTVSGANVLTF.

J is TRBJ2-1 and V is TRBV4-2; D is unclear. The germline gives CDR1 LGHNA, CDR2 YNFKEQ. The CDR3 totals 16 residues. V lost 0 bases and J lost 8, with 17 bases in between. CDR3 coding DNA: TGTGCCAGCAGCCAAGATGTGTTCTCCCTAAGAGATGAGCAGTTCTTC. It yields the protein CASSQDVFSLRDEQFF.

The chain links TRBV10-3 to TRBJ2-3, with D hard to call. The CDR3 loop spans 11 amino acids. The V gene's germline CDR1 is ENHRY and CDR2 SYGVKD. The ends were cut back, 11 bases at V and 0 bases at J, with 6 bases in the middle. The CDR3 spells CAVGSTDTQYF. The CDR3 DNA reads TGTGCCGTAGGAAGCACAGATACGCAGTATTTT.

The chain has TRBV28 and TRBJ2-6, with TRBD1 identical over 8 bases. V lost 2 bases and J lost 3; bases outside the gene matches: 6. The germline CDR1 and CDR2 sequences are MDHEN and SYDVKM. The CDR3 loop spans 17 amino acids. The CDR3 nucleotides read TGTGCCAGCAGTTTAGTCCAGGGGGCGAGTGGGGCCAACGTCCTGACTTTC. This sequence encodes CASSLVQGASGANVLTF.

CDR3 sequence: CATSDRSGYEQYF. The CDR3 coding sequence is TGTGCCACCAGTGACCGATCAGGCTACGAGCAGTACTTC. The chain recombines TRBV24-1 with TRBJ2-7; unclear D gene. The V end lost 4 bases, the J end lost 3 bases, and 9 bases lay between the germline ends. The CDR3 length is 13 residues. CDR1 KGHDR and CDR2 SFDVKD come from the germline V gene.

The chain employs TRBV3-1 (or the pseudogene TRBV3-2) and TRBJ1-3, with 8 bases lining up with TRBD1. J was trimmed by 3 bases and V by 3 bases; bases with no gene match: 1. Germline loops: CDR1 LGHDT, CDR2 YNNKEL (reference sequence). The CDR3 runs to 14 residues. This CDR3 is CASSHTGGGNTIYF. CDR3 coding DNA: TGTGCCAGCAGCCATACAGGGGGTGGAAACACCATATATTTT.

The rearrangement links TRBV18 to TRBJ1-1, with a possible D match to TRBD1 (5 bases). CDR1 is KGHSH and CDR2 is LQKENI in the germline V gene. The ends were cut back, 3 bases at V and 4 bases at J, with 15 bases in the middle. The CDR3 length is 15 residues. The CDR3, as DNA: TGTGCCAGCTCACCGCTCGGGGGGTTGGGCACTGAAGCTTTCTTT. Protein sequence: CASSPLGGLGTEAFF. Complete variable domain (other parts from reference TRBV18 and TRBJ1-1): NAGVMQNPRHLVRRRGQEARLRCSPMKGHSHVYWYRQLPEEGLKFMVYLQKENIIDESGMPKERFSAEFPKEGPSILRIQQVVRGDSAAYFCASSPLGGLGTEAFFGQGTRLTVV.

The gene calls are TRBV7-2 and TRBJ1-2; 7 bases agree with TRBD1. Trimming removed 5 bases from V and 6 bases from J; junction bases left unmatched: 6. CDR3 length: 13 residues. Germline values: CDR1 SGHTA, CDR2 FQGNSA. The CDR3 DNA sequence: TGTGCCAGCAGCCGGGACAGAACGGATGGCTACACCTTC. As protein: CASSRDRTDGYTF.

The chain recombines TRBV6-5 with TRBJ1-3; D gene unclear. The CDR3 is 13 amino acids. Per germline, CDR1 MNHEY and CDR2 SVGAGI. V was pared by 6 bases and J by 3 bases, with 9 bases between. CDR3 loop: CASRTSGGNTIYF. For the CDR3, the DNA is TGTGCCAGCAGGACATCGGGTGGAAACACCATATATTTT.

The chain employs TRBV27 and TRBJ2-1; TRBD1 or TRBD2 may be the D gene (6 bases each). Germline lookup yields CDR1 MNHEY and CDR2 SMNVEV (reference sequence). This CDR3 spans 15 amino acids. The V and J ends lost 2 bases and 0 bases respectively, with 8 bases between them. The CDR3 DNA is TGTGCCAGCAGTTTAAAGGGGGGCTCCTACAATGAGCAGTTCTTC. This codes for CASSLKGGSYNEQFF.

This clone was counted once. The chain has TRBV3-1 (or the pseudogene TRBV3-2) and TRBJ2-7; 7 nucleotides line up with TRBD1. V dropped 2 bases and J dropped 3; count of bases not matched to a gene: 10. The germline V gene encodes CDR1 LGHDT and CDR2 YNNKEL (reference sequence). The CDR3 has 16 amino acids. CDR3 in amino acids: CASSQKGARVGYEQYF. CDR3 DNA: TGTGCCAGCAGCCAAAAGGGGGCGCGGGTTGGCTACGAGCAGTACTTC.

Of note for this clone: Different DNA sequences within this sample yield the same CDR3. This chain links TRBV5-1 with TRBJ1-1, with 7 bases matching TRBD1. CDR1 is SGHRS and CDR2 is YFSETQ in the germline V gene. V lost 4 bases and J lost 2; bases outside the gene matches: 5. The CDR3 sequence is 14 residues long. The CDR3 loop is CASSPGTANTEAFF. CDR3 bases: TGCGCCAGCAGCCCCGGGACAGCTAACACTGAAGCTTTCTTT.

The rearrangement joins TRBV10-3 to TRBJ1-1; unclear D gene. Germline V gene lookup returns CDR1 ENHRY and CDR2 SYGVKD. The V gene lost 10 bases and the J gene lost 4 bases, with 19 bases spanning the gap. CDR3 length equals 14 residues. DNA for the CDR3: TGTGCCACCCACGGTGGCCTGGACGGCACTGAAGCTTTCTTT. It translates to CATHGGLDGTEAFF.

The V call is TRBV10-3, the J call TRBJ1-5; 7 bases fit TRBD1. CDR1 ENHRY and CDR2 SYGVKD come from the germline V gene. V was clipped by 0 bases and J by 5 bases; unmatched bases: 7. This CDR3 region has 16 residues. The CDR3 sequence is CAISESLQGGYQPQHF. The CDR3 DNA is TGTGCCATCAGTGAGTCGCTTCAGGGGGGGTATCAGCCCCAGCATTTT.

The chain is built from TRBV5-1 and TRBJ2-7; D is undetermined. The germline gives CDR1 SGHRS, CDR2 YFSETQ. V was clipped by 2 bases and J by 0 bases, with 9 bases between them. CDR3 length: 14 residues. The CDR3 sequence is CASSLQGPSYEQYF. Here the CDR3 DNA reads TGCGCCAGCAGCTTACAAGGTCCCTCCTACGAGCAGTACTTC.

This clone was seen just once. The J gene is TRBJ2-5, the V gene TRBV5-1; 9 bases fit TRBD1. V shed 4 bases, J shed 5 bases, and the junction held 12 bases outside the gene matches. Germline values: CDR1 SGHRS, CDR2 YFSETQ. The CDR3 covers 16 residues. CDR3 protein: CASSPGEGQGWETQYF. CDR3 coding DNA: TGCGCCAGCAGCCCTGGGGAGGGACAGGGCTGGGAGACCCAGTACTTC. Looking up the rest from reference TRBV5-1 and TRBJ2-5 gives the full variable domain: KAGVTQTPRYLIKTRGQQVTLSCSPISGHRSVSWYQQTPGQGLQFLFEYFSETQRNKGNFPGRFSGRQFSNSRSEMNVSTLELGDSALYLCASSPGEGQGWETQYFGPGTRLLVL.

Comment on this clone: One junction end disagrees with the germline gene, perhaps due to a read error. This same CDR3 is encoded by further DNA sequences in the sample. The chain recombines TRBV7-7 with TRBJ2-1; TRBD2 aligns across 10 bases. Per germline, CDR1 SSHAT and CDR2 FNYEAQ (reference sequence). There are 15 residues in the CDR3. CDR3: CASSLGLADYNEQFF. DNA of the CDR3: TGTGCTAGCAGCTTAGGACTAGCGGACTACAATGAGCAGTTCTTC.

This chain joins TRBV4-1 and TRBJ1-2, with D unresolved. This CDR3 region has 13 residues. Trimming took 1 base from V and 4 from J, leaving 7 bases between them. Germline CDR1 MGHRA, CDR2 YSYEKL. The CDR3 DNA sequence: TGCGCCAGCAGCCAAGCTGGTAGCTATGGCTACACCTTC. Its protein product is CASSQAGSYGYTF.

The rearrangement links TRBV5-1 to TRBJ1-1; possible D gene TRBD1, 5 bases. CDR1 is SGHRS and CDR2 is YFSETQ in the germline V gene. The CDR3 length is 14 residues. The V end lost 0 bases, the J end lost 3 bases, and 9 bases lay between the germline ends. The CDR3 region is CASSLEGRDTEAFF. CDR3 coding DNA: TGCGCCAGCAGCTTGGAGGGGCGGGACACTGAAGCTTTCTTT. Based on the CDR3 plus reference TRBV5-1 and TRBJ1-1, the full variable domain is KAGVTQTPRYLIKTRGQQVTLSCSPISGHRSVSWYQQTPGQGLQFLFEYFSETQRNKGNFPGRFSGRQFSNSRSEMNVSTLELGDSALYLCASSLEGRDTEAFFGQGTRLTVV.